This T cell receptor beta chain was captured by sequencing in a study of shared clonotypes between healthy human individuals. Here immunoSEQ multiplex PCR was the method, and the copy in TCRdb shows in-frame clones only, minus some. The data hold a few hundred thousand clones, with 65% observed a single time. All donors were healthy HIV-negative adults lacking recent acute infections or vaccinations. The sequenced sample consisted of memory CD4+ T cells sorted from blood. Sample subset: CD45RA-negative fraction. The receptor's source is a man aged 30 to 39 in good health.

This CDR3 is CASSIGASGRPHEQFF. CDR3 bases: TGTGCCAGTAGTATAGGGGCTAGCGGGAGACCCCATGAGCAGTTCTTC. The chain is built from TRBV19 and TRBJ2-1, with TRBD2 identical over 10 bases. Trimming removed 1 base from V and 8 bases from J; junction bases left unmatched: 8. The CDR3 is made up of 16 amino acids. The V gene's germline CDR1 is LNHDA and CDR2 SQIVND (reference sequence).